The 15 T cell receptor beta chains reported below all come from one sample, sequenced in a study of radiotherapy plus CTLA-4 blockade in lung cancer. Data came from immunoSEQ multiplex PCR; TCRdb stores just in-frame clones and leaves some out. The sample has about 72,000 clones, roughly 78% seen once. Here the sequenced sample was peripheral blood, taken from a patient treated with radiotherapy plus ipilimumab. These TCRs come from a human donor with non-small cell lung cancer who had a complete response to radiotherapy plus ipilimumab.

The chain joins TRBV19 to TRBJ2-7; perhaps TRBD2 as D (5 bases). Germline V lookup: CDR1 LNHDA, CDR2 SQIVND (reference sequence). There are 14 residues in the CDR3. Trimming removed 5 bases at V and 0 bases at J, with 11 bases between. The CDR3, as DNA: TGTGCCAGTAGTGGACTCTACAGCTCCTACGAGCAGTACTTC. Translation: CASSGLYSSYEQYF.

The rearrangement uses TRBV18 and TRBJ2-1; D unresolved. Germline CDR1 and CDR2: KGHSH and LQKENI. Trimming cost V 2 bases and J 2 bases, with 13 bases left between them. The CDR3 is 16 amino acids. The CDR3: CASSPKVLGTYNEQFF. In DNA, the CDR3 is TGTGCCAGCTCACCAAAGGTGTTAGGAACCTACAATGAGCAGTTCTTC.

V is TRBV18 and J is TRBJ1-2; D ambiguous. V lost 1 base and J lost 4, with 10 bases in between. Germline CDR1 is KGHSH and CDR2 is LQKENI. The CDR3 extends over 14 amino acids. The CDR3 protein is CASSPQDGPYGYTF. The CDR3 bases are TGTGCCAGCTCACCACAGGATGGACCCTATGGCTACACCTTC.

There are a few counts of this clone. This chain links TRBV21-1 with TRBJ1-2; the table's D gene call, TRBD1, was not cross checked with the DNA. TRBV21-1 is described as a pseudogene. The CDR3 runs to 14 residues. As DNA, the CDR3 is TGTGCCAGCATCCGGACAGGGTACTACTATGGCTACACCTTC. Translation gives CASIRTGYYYGYTF.

This chain joins TRBV19 and TRBJ1-1; D may be TRBD1 (5 bases). The V end lost 6 bases, the J end lost 3 bases, and 14 bases lay between the germline ends. This CDR3 region has 14 residues. CDR1 and CDR2 (germline): LNHDA, SQIVND (reference sequence). CDR3 in DNA: TGTGCCAGTAGGGGCAGGGCCTTTGACACTGAAGCTTTCTTT. This sequence encodes CASRGRAFDTEAFF.

This chain joins TRBV4-1 and TRBJ1-5; D might be TRBD1 (5 bases). Germline lookup yields CDR1 MGHRA and CDR2 YSYEKL. V dropped 4 bases and J dropped 6 bases, with 19 bases sitting between them. The CDR3 sequence is 16 residues long. Here the CDR3 DNA reads TGCGCCAGCAGCCCCGGGACGGGAGAATATAGTCAGCCCCAGCATTTT. It encodes CASSPGTGEYSQPQHF.

This clone has a single count. For the CDR3, the DNA is TGTGCCTGGAGTGAGGGCCCGAACACTGAAGCTTTCTTT. Its translation is CAWSEGPNTEAFF. The chain couples TRBV30 to TRBJ1-1; the D is unclear. The germline V gene encodes CDR1 GTSNPN and CDR2 SVGIG (reference sequence). Trimming stripped 1 base from V and 1 base from J, with 7 bases between. The CDR3 contains 13 residues.

This chain links TRBV12-5 with TRBJ2-3; 7 bases fit TRBD2. Germline trimming cut 8 bases from V and 5 bases from J; bases unmatched to any gene: 7. This CDR3 is built from 13 residues. CDR1 and CDR2 from the germline V gene are LGHNT and FRNRAP. The CDR3 protein is CASTLGGGDTQYF. The CDR3 DNA is TGTGCTAGTACCCTGGGGGGGGGAGATACGCAGTATTTT.

The chain couples TRBV28 to TRBJ1-5; 9 nucleotides align to TRBD1. Germline values: CDR1 MDHEN, CDR2 SYDVKM. V was pared by 4 bases and J by 5 bases, with 6 bases of the junction left unmatched. CDR3 size: 15 residues. The DNA of the CDR3 is TGTGCCAGCAGTTCGGGACAGGGATGGGATCAGCCCCAGCATTTT. This codes for CASSSGQGWDQPQHF.

CDR3 loop: CASSLDGAWNQPQHF. CDR3 in DNA: TGTGCCAGCAGCTTAGACGGGGCATGGAATCAGCCCCAGCATTTT. The J gene is TRBJ1-5, the V gene TRBV7-9; tentatively, D is TRBD1 (5 bases). The CDR3 runs 15 residues. The V gene lost 1 base and the J gene lost 4 bases, with 11 bases spanning the gap. Germline values: CDR1 SEHNR, CDR2 FQNEAQ (reference sequence).

This clone is a singleton in its sample. The J gene is TRBJ2-2, the V gene TRBV27; TRBD1 is a possible D gene (7 bases). CDR3 size: 15 residues. V was trimmed by 1 base and J by 6 bases, leaving 12 bases between them. CDR1 and CDR2 from the germline V gene are MNHEY and SMNVEV (reference sequence). CDR3 in DNA: TGTGCCAGCAGTTTATACACAGGGGAGGCCGGGGAGCTGTTTTTT. Amino acids: CASSLYTGEAGELFF.

The rearrangement uses TRBV27 and TRBJ2-1; possible D gene TRBD1, 5 bases. CDR1 and CDR2 from the germline V gene are MNHEY and SMNVEV (reference sequence). CDR3 length: 14 residues. The V end was cut by 7 bases, the J end by 1 base, with 11 bases between. CDR3 sequence reads: CASKPGKSYNEQFF. CDR3 nucleotides: TGTGCCAGCAAACCAGGGAAGTCCTACAATGAGCAGTTCTTC.

This chain connects TRBV2 to TRBJ2-7, with D maybe TRBD2 (5 bases). The CDR3 consists of 15 residues. V shed 6 bases and J shed 1 base, with 16 bases lying between them. Germline lookup yields CDR1 SNHLY and CDR2 FYNNEI. CDR3 coding DNA: TGTGCCAGCAGGGTGGGGTACCGGGGATCCTACGAGCAGTACGTC. It yields the protein CASRVGYRGSYEQYV.

This clone appeared once. The J gene is TRBJ1-1, the V gene TRBV6-1; D is unclear. Looked up from germline, CDR1 is MNHNS and CDR2 is SASEGT. The V end was cut by 6 bases, the J end by 3 bases, with 8 bases between. The CDR3 runs to 12 residues. CDR3 DNA: TGTGCCAGCAGGACCCCGGACACTGAAGCTTTCTTT. It is translated as CASRTPDTEAFF.

The gene calls are TRBV2 and TRBJ2-2, with D hard to call. V lost 6 bases and J lost 0, with 2 bases in between. The germline V gene encodes CDR1 SNHLY and CDR2 FYNNEI. The CDR3 is 12 amino acids. Here the CDR3 DNA reads TGTGCCAGCAGACCGAACACCGGGGAGCTGTTTTTT. This translates into CASRPNTGELFF.